The clone carrying this TCR beta chain was detected a few times. Germline V gives CDR1 PRHDT, CDR2 FYEKMQ (reference sequence). CDR3 size: 14 residues. Trimming took off 5 bases at V and 4 bases at J, with 13 bases between the two ends. Genomic DNA constituted the template upon which TCR beta VDJ and CDR3 profiling was performed. TCRdb called the reads again in MiXCR, with one record for every CDR3 protein. This sample has 450,000 to 600,000 distinct CDR3 sequences; around a third occur once, and the top ten carry about 0.8%. The data stem from a study of CD8+CD57+ T cells in acquired aplastic anemia. Sequencing was done on patients that had shown CD8+CD57+ cell expansion by flow cytometry. Patients, without exception, had severe acquired aplastic anemia.

The sample consisted of sorted CD4+, CD8+, or CD8+CD57+ T cells (not recorded which) from PBMCs. The chain has TRBV13 and TRBJ2-3; maybe TRBD2 (5 bases). This sequence originates from a human donor with aplastic anemia. The CDR3 nucleotides read TGTGCCAGCAGCCCTCCGGGGTCCGCAGATACGCAGTATTTT. Its translation is CASSPPGSADTQYF.